Listed here are 32 T cell receptor beta chains from one sample, sequenced in a study of blood T cell repertoires in COVID-19. Repertoires were generated with immunoSEQ multiplex PCR, while TCRdb's copy carries only in-frame clones and drops some. The repertoire includes 200,000 to 250,000 clones, around 88% of them detected once, and around 1.5% sits in the top ten. Sample: peripheral blood. The receptors originated from a man aged 18 to 30 with active or convalescent COVID-19.

The rearrangement joins TRBV7-2 to TRBJ1-2; 8 bases are a match to TRBD1. The CDR3 is 13 amino acids. V shed 7 bases and J 8 bases; nucleotides not matched to a gene: 9. CDR1 and CDR2 from the germline V gene are SGHTA and FQGNSA. Here the CDR3 reads CASIPGTGNGYTF. The CDR3, as DNA: TGTGCCAGCATCCCAGGGACAGGCAACGGCTACACCTTC.

The chain carries TRBV30 and TRBJ2-6; D uncertain. The V end was cut by 4 bases, the J end by 0 bases, with 16 bases between. Germline CDR1 is GTSNPN and CDR2 is SVGIG (reference sequence). CDR3 length equals 17 residues. The CDR3 sequence is CAWTRTASSSGANVLTF. The CDR3 bases are TGTGCCTGGACCCGAACAGCCTCCTCCTCTGGGGCCAACGTCCTGACTTTC.

The chain employs TRBV7-2 and TRBJ2-3; TRBD1 aligns across 7 bases. CDR3 size: 15 residues. Germline V lookup: CDR1 SGHTA, CDR2 FQGNSA. The ends lost 5 bases at V and 3 bases at J; junction bases unmatched: 8. CDR3 amino acids: CASSAQGSRTDTQYF. In nucleotides, the CDR3 is TGTGCCAGCAGCGCACAGGGGAGTAGAACAGATACGCAGTATTTT.

This chain connects TRBV3-1 (or the pseudogene TRBV3-2) to TRBJ2-7; D gene ambiguous. The CDR3 has 16 amino acids. Germline-derived CDR1 and CDR2 are LGHDT and YNNKEL (reference sequence). V gave up 4 bases and J gave up 1 base, with 17 bases separating them. For the CDR3, the DNA is TGTGCCAGCAGCCTTAGAGGTTTAGGAAAATCCTACGAGCAGTACTTC. It yields the protein CASSLRGLGKSYEQYF.

This chain uses TRBV10-3 with TRBJ1-2, with 8 positions matching TRBD1. Unmatched junction bases numbered 5, after V lost 11 bases and J lost 0 bases. Germline V gene lookup returns CDR1 ENHRY and CDR2 SYGVKD. The CDR3 covers 13 residues. The CDR3 region has the DNA TGTGCCGGGGGACAGGAAGCTAACTATGGCTACACCTTC. Protein sequence: CAGGQEANYGYTF.

V gene TRBV5-4 combines with J gene TRBJ2-7; 10 nucleotides line up with TRBD2. The CDR3 covers 16 residues. Per the germline V gene, CDR1 is SGHNT and CDR2 is YYREEE (reference sequence). V shed 4 bases and J 2 bases; nucleotides not matched to a gene: 9. DNA of the CDR3: TGTGCCAGCAGCCCCCGGGGAGCGGGAGGGCCCTACGAGCAGTACTTC. Encoded protein: CASSPRGAGGPYEQYF. Looking up the rest from reference TRBV5-4 and TRBJ2-7 gives the full variable domain: ETGVTQSPTHLIKTRGQQVTLRCSSQSGHNTVSWYQQALGQGPQFIFQYYREEENGRGNFPPRFSGLQFPNYSSELNVNALELDDSALYLCASSPRGAGGPYEQYFGPGTRLTVT.

This clone was counted only a few times. The V and J genes are TRBV7-2 and TRBJ1-1; 7 nucleotides match TRBD1. This CDR3 spans 15 amino acids. The V segment lost 7 bases and the J segment 0 bases; nucleotides outside the gene matches: 8. The V gene's germline CDR1 is SGHTA and CDR2 FQGNSA. CDR3 region: CASTPPGGMNTEAFF. The CDR3 nucleotides read TGTGCCAGCACCCCCCCAGGGGGGATGAACACTGAAGCTTTCTTT.

This clone has just a few counts. V and J are TRBV2 and TRBJ2-7; 7 positions match TRBD1. The CDR3 contains 15 residues. Germline V gives CDR1 SNHLY, CDR2 FYNNEI. The trim removed 6 bases at V and 2 bases at J, leaving 10 bases unmatched. The CDR3 DNA reads TGTGCCAGCAGGGGAACAACAGGGGCGGCCTACGAGCAGTACTTC. Translation: CASRGTTGAAYEQYF.

CDR3 DNA: TGTGCCTGGAGTTCCGGACCGAGCGGGAATGGCTACACCTTC. The encoded protein is CAWSSGPSGNGYTF. This chain connects TRBV30 to TRBJ1-2; no clear D. This CDR3 is built from 14 residues. Germline V gene lookup returns CDR1 GTSNPN and CDR2 SVGIG (reference sequence). V gave up 2 bases and J gave up 6 bases, with 16 bases separating them.

The genes are TRBV11-1 and TRBJ2-3; 7 nucleotides match TRBD2. The CDR3 is 14 residues long. The V and J ends lost 5 bases and 6 bases, in that order; junction bases with no gene match: 8. Germline values: CDR1 SGHAT, CDR2 FQDESV (reference sequence). CDR3 amino acids: CASSPGLGVDTQYF. CDR3 coding DNA: TGTGCCAGCAGCCCAGGACTAGGGGTGGATACGCAGTATTTT.

This clone occurred once. The rearrangement links TRBV28 to TRBJ1-2; D gene uncertain. V was trimmed by 3 bases and J by 6 bases, leaving 5 bases between them. The CDR3 loop spans 11 amino acids. Germline CDR1 and CDR2: MDHEN and SYDVKM. The CDR3 reads CASSLGDGYTF. Here the CDR3 DNA reads TGTGCCAGCAGTTTGGGAGATGGCTACACCTTC.

In this sample, this clone turned up a few times. The rearrangement joins TRBV2 to TRBJ2-2; 8 bases map to TRBD2. Germline assignment: CDR1 SNHLY and CDR2 FYNNEI. V lost 6 bases and J lost 6; bases outside the gene matches: 6. This CDR3 comprises 14 residues. Written as DNA, the CDR3 is TGTGCCAGCAGCGCTAGCGGGTTCGCCGGGGAGCTGTTTTTT. This translates into CASSASGFAGELFF.

This clone was seen once. The V call is TRBV27, the J call TRBJ1-6, with D possibly matching TRBD1 (6 bases). Germline V CDR1 and CDR2: MNHEY, SMNVEV (reference sequence). The length of the CDR3 is 16 residues. V shed 4 bases and J shed 5 bases, with 15 bases lying between them. The CDR3 bases are TGTGCCAGCAGTTGGCAGGGGCGTAACCATAATTCACCCCTCCACTTT. Residues: CASSWQGRNHNSPLHF.

The chain uses TRBV18 and TRBJ2-2; perhaps TRBD2 as D (6 bases). CDR3 length: 13 residues. CDR1 KGHSH and CDR2 LQKENI come from the germline V gene. The germline V and J ends were trimmed by 8 bases and 3 bases, with 10 bases remaining between them. The DNA for the CDR3 is TGTGCCAGCGCCGAGCGGGACACCGGGGAGCTGTTTTTT. It yields the protein CASAERDTGELFF.

J is TRBJ1-2 and V is TRBV11-2; 7 bases are a match to TRBD1. This CDR3 region has 14 residues. The germline CDR1 and CDR2 sequences are SGHAT and FQNNGV. V lost 7 bases, J lost 0 bases, and 5 bases stayed unmatched. For the CDR3, the DNA is TGTGCCAGCATGGGGACAGCTACTAACTATGGCTACACCTTC. It yields the protein CASMGTATNYGYTF.

The CDR3 nucleotides are TGTGCCAGCTCACCCCCGCCCGGTAGCGGGAGGGCCTCTGGGGCCAACGTCCTGACTTTC. Its translation: CASSPPPGSGRASGANVLTF. This chain joins TRBV18 and TRBJ2-6, with 11 bases fitting TRBD2. The trim removed 3 bases at V and 0 bases at J, leaving 10 bases unmatched. This CDR3 contains 20 residues. CDR1 KGHSH and CDR2 LQKENI come from the germline V gene.

The chain joins TRBV24-1 to TRBJ2-1; D unresolved. V lost 6 bases and J 0 bases, leaving 14 bases between the germline ends. The CDR3 spans 16 residues. Per the germline V gene, CDR1 is KGHDR and CDR2 is SFDVKD. The CDR3 DNA reads TGTGCCACCAGTAGCGTCACCTCGAGCTCCTACAATGAGCAGTTCTTC. Its translation is CATSSVTSSSYNEQFF.

This clone was picked up one time. The genes are TRBV7-8 and TRBJ1-3; no firm D call. The germline V gene encodes CDR1 SGHVS and CDR2 FQNEAQ. V was clipped by 1 base and J by 0 bases, with 4 bases between them. This CDR3 spans 14 amino acids. CDR3 in amino acids: CASSLGDSGNTIYF. DNA of the CDR3: TGTGCCAGCAGCTTAGGAGACTCTGGAAACACCATATATTTT.

The rearrangement uses TRBV19 and TRBJ1-2, with a weak D call TRBD1 (6 bases). V dropped 5 bases and J dropped 4 bases, with 20 bases sitting between them. Germline CDR1 and CDR2: LNHDA and SQIVND (reference sequence). CDR3 length: 16 amino acids. The CDR3 DNA sequence: TGTGCCAGTAGTCCTCGGAGGCAGGGAGGGGGCTATGGCTACACCTTC. This translates into CASSPRRQGGGYGYTF.

V and J are TRBV27 and TRBJ1-4; perhaps TRBD1 as D (5 bases). CDR1 MNHEY and CDR2 SMNVEV come from the germline V gene (reference sequence). The germline V and J ends were trimmed by 5 bases and 8 bases, with 18 bases remaining between them. The CDR3 runs to 15 residues. The CDR3 reads CASSALGGGSEKLFF. CDR3 sequence (DNA): TGTGCCAGCAGTGCCCTCGGGGGGGGATCAGAAAAACTGTTTTTT.

This rearrangement joins TRBV19 to TRBJ2-7; possibly TRBD1 for D (6 bases). The V and J ends lost 6 bases and 5 bases respectively, with 17 bases between them. The CDR3 sequence is 14 residues long. CDR1 is LNHDA and CDR2 is SQIVND in the germline V gene (reference sequence). The CDR3 coding sequence is TGTGCCAGTAGCTGGAACGACAGGATCCACGAGCAGTACTTC. It encodes CASSWNDRIHEQYF.

The chain is built from TRBV28 and TRBJ2-3; 8 bases are shared with TRBD2. Germline-derived CDR1 and CDR2 are MDHEN and SYDVKM. V shed 5 bases, J shed 8 bases, and the junction held 12 bases outside the gene matches. The CDR3 runs 15 residues. The CDR3 region is CASSPQRGSWGTQYF. The CDR3 nucleotides are TGTGCCAGCAGTCCTCAGCGGGGGTCGTGGGGTACGCAGTATTTT. Full variable domain (rest looked up from reference TRBV28 and TRBJ2-3): DVKVTQSSRYLVKRTGEKVFLECVQDMDHENMFWYRQDPGLGLRLIYFSYDVKMKEKGDIPEGYSVSREKKERFSLILESASTNQTSMYLCASSPQRGSWGTQYFGPGTRLTVL.

The chain couples TRBV27 to TRBJ1-6; 7 nucleotides agree with TRBD1. Germline assignment: CDR1 MNHEY and CDR2 SMNVEV (reference sequence). J was trimmed by 9 bases and V by 5 bases; bases with no gene match: 13. The CDR3 extends over 16 amino acids. The CDR3 coding sequence is TGTGCCAGCAGTCCGACAGGGTTGCACGGAGGTTCACCCCTCCACTTT. Protein product: CASSPTGLHGGSPLHF.

V and J are TRBV11-3 and TRBJ2-7; 9 nucleotides agree with TRBD1. This CDR3 has 15 amino acids. Germline V gene sequence: CDR1 SGHNT, CDR2 YENEEA. V trimming: 5 bases; J trimming: 6 bases; junction bases outside the gene matches: 11. DNA of the CDR3: TGTGCCAGCAGCCAAGGACAGGGGTTATTTATCGAGCAGTACTTC. Protein sequence: CASSQGQGLFIEQYF. Looking up the rest from reference TRBV11-3 and TRBJ2-7 gives the full variable domain: EAGVVQSPRYKIIEKKQPVAFWCNPISGHNTLYWYLQNLGQGPELLIRYENEEAVDDSQLPKDRFSAERLKGVDSTLKIQPAELGDSAVYLCASSQGQGLFIEQYFGPGTRLTVT.

The chain has TRBV6-5 and TRBJ2-5; D is perhaps TRBD2 (6 bases). Trimming cost V 0 bases and J 4 bases, with 9 bases left between them. This CDR3 is built from 14 residues. CDR1 is MNHEY, CDR2 SVGAGI, per germline. CDR3 loop: CASSYSRGGETQYF. CDR3 nucleotides: TGTGCCAGCAGTTACTCGCGGGGAGGAGAGACCCAGTACTTC.

The V and J genes are TRBV2 and TRBJ2-7; D is possibly TRBD1 (7 bases). Germline assignment: CDR1 SNHLY and CDR2 FYNNEI. The V gene lost 4 bases and the J gene lost 4 bases, with 14 bases spanning the gap. The CDR3 sequence is 14 residues long. CDR3 DNA: TGTGCCAGCAGTGTGGAGACAGGGAGGTACGAGCAGTACTTC. It is translated as CASSVETGRYEQYF. Looking up the rest from reference TRBV2 and TRBJ2-7 gives the full variable domain: EPEVTQTPSHQVTQMGQEVILRCVPISNHLYFYWYRQILGQKVEFLVSFYNNEISEKSEIFDDQFSVERPDGSNFTLKIRSTKLEDSAMYFCASSVETGRYEQYFGPGTRLTVT.

This chain joins TRBV30 and TRBJ2-5, with TRBD1 identical over 7 bases. This CDR3 contains 17 residues. The junction had 16 bases not matched to a gene; V was cut back by 6 bases and J by 0 bases. Per the germline V gene, CDR1 is GTSNPN and CDR2 is SVGIG (reference sequence). The DNA for the CDR3 is TGTGCCTGCAATCCGACAGGGACATTGTCGTACCAAGAGACCCAGTACTTC. Its protein product is CACNPTGTLSYQETQYF.

This clone was observed a single time. The chain employs TRBV7-2 and TRBJ2-7, with 8 bases matching TRBD2. The V gene end was trimmed by 4 bases and the J gene end by 0 bases; junction bases not matched to a gene: 11. This CDR3 is built from 17 residues. CDR1 is SGHTA, CDR2 FQGNSA, per germline. CDR3 sequence reads: CASSSWSTGTSSYEQYF. The CDR3 DNA follows: TGTGCCAGCAGCTCCTGGTCGACCGGGACTAGCTCCTACGAGCAGTACTTC.

CDR3 residues: CASSLEGGRSSYEQYF. The CDR3 nucleotides read TGTGCCAGCAGCTTAGAGGGCGGGAGGAGCTCCTACGAGCAGTACTTC. This chain connects TRBV13 to TRBJ2-7, with 8 bases fitting TRBD2. Germline CDR1 and CDR2: PRHDT and FYEKMQ (reference sequence). After removal of 1 base from V and 0 bases from J, the junction contained 5 bases not matched to a gene. The CDR3 sequence is 16 residues long.

This clone occurred a few times. V usage is TRBV4-1 and J usage is TRBJ2-1; tentative D call: TRBD2 (5 bases). Trimming cost V 0 bases and J 9 bases, with 6 bases left between them. The CDR3 is made up of 12 amino acids. Per the germline V gene, CDR1 is MGHRA and CDR2 is YSYEKL. The CDR3 reads CASSQDRGEQFF. The CDR3 region has the DNA TGCGCCAGCAGCCAAGATCGGGGTGAGCAGTTCTTC.

This rearrangement joins TRBV15 to TRBJ1-5, with D tentatively TRBD1 (5 bases). Trimming took 3 bases from V and 0 from J, leaving 9 bases between them. The CDR3 totals 15 residues. Looked up from germline, CDR1 is LNHNV and CDR2 is YYDKDF (reference sequence). The CDR3 is CATSSSRVSNQPQHF. DNA of the CDR3: TGTGCCACCAGCAGTTCCAGGGTTAGCAATCAGCCCCAGCATTTT.

The V and J genes are TRBV7-3 and TRBJ2-3, with 12 positions matching TRBD2. V was pared by 1 base and J by 0 bases, with 2 bases of the junction left unmatched. CDR1 is SGHTA, CDR2 FQGTGA, per germline. CDR3 length: 17 residues. CDR3 coding DNA: TGTGCCAGCAGCTTAAGACTAGCGGGAGTCAGCACAGATACGCAGTATTTT. It is translated as CASSLRLAGVSTDTQYF.